This TCR beta chain was captured in a study of identifying expanded T cells in peripheral blood. During the collection period, no donor immune events like infections were recorded. General study findings and limits: Over about two and four weeks, about 15 and 19 clones changed, versus roughly 1.2 between replicates. Approximately two-week clone count variance significantly increased as total template count grew.

In regard to this clone: Antigen specificity is unknown.

Produced via immunoSEQ multiplex PCR; TCRdb's table is partial and in-frame only. The sample shows roughly 90,000 clones, 70% to 90% of them seen only once. CDR3 length equals 13 residues. Germline lookup yields CDR1 MNHEY and CDR2 SMNVEV (reference sequence). V shed 4 bases and J shed 6 bases, with 12 bases lying between them. What was sequenced was blood. The TCR was taken from a person aged 18 to 75 in good health. The rearrangement joins TRBV27 to TRBJ1-2, with D perhaps TRBD1 (6 bases). The CDR3 DNA follows: TGTGCCAGCAGTTCCTCGGGGGCGGATGGCTACACCTTC. Translating it yields CASSSSGADGYTF.